The following is a T cell receptor beta chain sequence with its context. Generated by immunoSEQ multiplex PCR, the TCRdb table keeps only in-frame clones and is missing some. There are 100,000 to 150,000 clones in the sample; around 89% occur only once, and under 13% lies in the top ten. The data were obtained in a study of blood T cell repertoires in COVID-19. Study details: COVID-19 samples collected from the United States, Italy and Spain covered acute and convalescent phases. T cells, B-cell-depleted T cells, or PBMCs supplied cDNA or gDNA.

This sequence was found in a man between 45 and 60 years old with acute or convalescent COVID-19. The sequenced sample was peripheral blood.

The chain's CDR3 is CASSGTGTNGYTF. The CDR3 DNA is TGTGCCAGCAGCGGGACAGGGACAAATGGCTACACCTTC. This chain links TRBV2 with TRBJ1-2; 9 bases map to TRBD1. Looked up from germline, CDR1 is SNHLY and CDR2 is FYNNEI. The CDR3 has 13 amino acids. Germline trimming cut 6 bases from V and 6 bases from J; bases unmatched to any gene: 5.